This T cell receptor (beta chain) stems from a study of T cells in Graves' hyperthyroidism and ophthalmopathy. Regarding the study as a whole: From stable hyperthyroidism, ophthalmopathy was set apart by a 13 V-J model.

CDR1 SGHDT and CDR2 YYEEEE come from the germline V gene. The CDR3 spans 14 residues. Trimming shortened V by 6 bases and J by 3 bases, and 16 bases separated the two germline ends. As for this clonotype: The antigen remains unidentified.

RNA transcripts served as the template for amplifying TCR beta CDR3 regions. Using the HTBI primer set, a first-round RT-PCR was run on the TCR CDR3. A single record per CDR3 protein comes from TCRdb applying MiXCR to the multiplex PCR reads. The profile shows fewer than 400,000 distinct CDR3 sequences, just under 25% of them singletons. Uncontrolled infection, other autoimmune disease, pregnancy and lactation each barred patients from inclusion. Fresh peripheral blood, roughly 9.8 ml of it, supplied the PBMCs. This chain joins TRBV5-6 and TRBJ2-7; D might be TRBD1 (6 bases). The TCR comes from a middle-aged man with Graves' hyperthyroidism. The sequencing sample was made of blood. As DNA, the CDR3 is TGTGCCAGCACCCTCGGGACACGTTTCTACGAGCAGTACTTC. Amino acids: CASTLGTRFYEQYF.